This entry features one TCR beta chain sequence. This clone's antigen is unknown. No base quality values were provided; no much bigger clone lies one nucleotide off. This record comes from a study of shared clonotypes between healthy human individuals (dated by TCRdb to 2020 to 2022). Concerning the study at large: Three men and a couple of women, aged 18 to 49 years, made up the cohort. Libraries were prepared and TCR repertoires were sequenced by different laboratories using diverse techniques, in order to increase sequencing depth and limit assay-specific biases. To estimate repertoire size and how much clonotype sharing occurs between individuals, the study deeply sequenced the blood TCR repertoires of a handful of healthy adults. For each donor, three plates each were used for CD4 naive and CD4 memory, two plates were used for CD8 naive, and one plate was used for CD8 memory. Leukapheresis yielded between about 0.8 and 9.5 billion PBMCs per donor.

The donors were healthy, HIV-negative adults with no recently reported acute infections or vaccinations. All donors were Caucasian adults living in Nashville, Tennessee, USA. CD4+ T cells were enriched by magnetic negative selection; naive cells were then positively selected on CD45RA, and the negative fraction formed the memory subset. Blood was obtained by leukapheresis, after which PBMCs were separated by Ficoll-Histopaque density gradient centrifugation and cryopreserved in liquid nitrogen vapor phase. Analytical flow cytometry was used to check the purity and quantity of each magnetically sorted T cell population. From each sorted fraction, genomic DNA was isolated and quantified by UV absorbance on a Nanodrop 2000c. Overall results and qualifications from the work: When several donors were compared, the shared fraction of clonotypes was about 5% for naive CD4, about 4% for naive CD8, 2% to 2.5% for memory CD4, and less than 0.5% for memory CD8. Higher generation probabilities were observed for clonotypes shared by all four sorted-subset donors than for non-shared clonotypes. Sampling was restricted to blood, and TCR repertoires in tissue are likely to differ from TCR repertoires in blood. Estimated clonotype richness was generally larger for naive than for memory subsets. The small number of donors limited the genetic and exposure-history diversity represented. Even with the large sequencing depth, rarefaction of the sorted-subset datasets indicated that sequencing was incomplete. Pairwise subsampling indicated that sequencing depth was expected to affect the degree of clonotype sharing among donors.

The germline V gene yields LGHNT for CDR1 and FRNRAP for CDR2. V is shortened by 6 bases, J by 7 bases, and the region joining them spans 13 bases. Taken from cysteine to phenylalanine, the CDR3 has 13 residues. The entry retains the CDR3 DNA only, 39 bases that are in frame from base 1. Using the deep immunoSEQ assay, TCR CDR3 regions were amplified from genomic DNA by multiplex PCR. Genomic DNA extracted from each cell subset was distributed evenly over all wells of several immunoSEQ 96-well plates, and each plate served as one replicate. For sorted subsets, around 200 ng genomic DNA, equal to 25,000 to 35,000 T cell genomes, was loaded into each replicate PCR. The purified libraries were quantified using a Qubit 3.0 fluorometer, sized with a Bioanalyzer 2100, and then quantified again using the KAPA Library Quantification kit. A separate single-read 150-cycle Illumina NextSeq 550 flow cell was used to sequence each immunoSEQ 96-well plate. As for the original processing: Because the immunoSEQ output included only junctional sequences and no quality scores, the filtering could not be the same as the filtering used for full-length reads. Sequences were annotated with PyIR, a Python wrapper for IgBLAST v1.9, using IMGT germline references to assign V/J genes and CDR3. Reads were removed for weak V/J assignments (E-value above 1e-6), missing CDR3, stop codons, out-of-frame junctions, or ambiguous translated residues. V3J clonotypes were defined by identical inferred V gene, J gene, and CDR3 amino acid sequence. Percentage overlap between repertoires was calculated by dividing the number of shared unique clonotypes by the size of the smaller repertoire. Richness of each repertoire was evaluated using RTK rarefaction, the Chao1 estimator, and Recon v2.1 estimates of unobserved clonotypes. For all TCRbeta clonotypes obtained by the gDNA method from a few donors, generation probabilities were computed with OLGA. In its TCRdb copy, this immuneACCESS table keeps in-frame sequences only and misses some clones. Where compared with another copy, unresolved V genes explain less than half of these, and the others have no known cause. The DNA gave D and trimming, while V, J and clone size come from that table. This sample comprises some 1 million clones, about 77% of them detected only once. Approximately 1.5% of the sample belongs to the ten largest clones.

Sequenced: memory CD4+ T cells sorted from blood. Taken with the paper, the label for cell subset or site translates to: CD45RA-negative fraction. The rearrangement joined TRBV12-5 to TRBJ1-5, with TRBD1 as a weak D call on 6 bases. This receptor was identified in a young man in good health. The CDR3 protein: CASGFHGGQPQHF. The bases read TGTGCTAGTGGCTTTCATGGGGGCCAGCCCCAGCATTTT. Where the CDR3 stops, the reference TRBV12-5 and TRBJ1-5 genes take over; the full variable domain is DARVTQTPRHKVTEMGQEVTMRCQPILGHNTVFWYRQTMMQGLELLAYFRNRAPLDDSGMPKDRFSAEMPDATLATLKIQPSEPRDSAVYFCASGFHGGQPQHFGDGTRLSIL.